A selection of T cell receptor beta chains follows, all from one sample in a study of early T cells in non-severe SARS-CoV-2 infection. MiXCR was run by TCRdb on the 5' RACE reads, yielding one entry per CDR3 protein. The sample lists about 50,000 distinct CDR3 sequences; about 9.3% were seen once. Sequencing used whole blood. The origin of the receptors is an adult who was a healthcare worker with PCR-confirmed SARS-CoV-2 infection or an uninfected control (not recorded which). Both conserved end residues are trimmed from each CDR3. The size field is filled for only some rows; it gives once, few, many or a size class.

clone size,J gene,V gene,CDR3 protein
NA,TRBJ1-2,TRBV29-1,SVAVNYGYT
many,TRBJ2-7,TRBV28,ASNPTRAGSYEQY
few,TRBJ2-1,TRBV25-1,ASSEGAGVYNEQF
NA,TRBJ2-5,TRBV13,ASSLTRAAETQY
NA,TRBJ2-6,TRBV5-4,ASSLEGSGANVLT
few,TRBJ2-7,TRBV20-1,SASSLVVSSGPYEQY
few,TRBJ2-1,TRBV3-1,ASSPILGRTSDNEQF
few,TRBJ2-1,TRBV6-1,ASSQVTGAAPKGEQF
many,TRBJ1-1,TRBV12-3/TRBV12-4,ASTPGQGRMNTEAF
NA,TRBJ2-3,TRBV27,ASRPLAGGTDTQY
many,TRBJ1-6,TRBV7-8,ASSPSRVYNSPLH
many,TRBJ2-5,TRBV7-2,ASSLQQRETQY
NA,TRBJ2-3,TRBV11-2,ASSLLADTQY
many,TRBJ2-7,TRBV6-5,ASSFGGGIEQY
few,TRBJ2-1,TRBV28,ASSLPGVAGLGNEQF
few,TRBJ2-2,TRBV6-2/TRBV6-3,ASSYALGDTGELF
NA,TRBJ1-5,TRBV28,ASSLPTFWVGNQPQH
few,TRBJ1-2,TRBV28,ATISTGPNYGYT
NA,TRBJ1-3,TRBV18,ASSPSTEMRGNTIY
NA,TRBJ2-7,TRBV5-1,ASSLGSSGTYEQY
many,TRBJ2-1,TRBV5-1,ASSLDRPVIVEQF
NA,TRBJ1-4,TRBV20-1,SASLGEKLF
many,TRBJ2-1,TRBV20-1,SARDAETSYNEQF
NA,TRBJ2-1,TRBV12-3/TRBV12-4,ASRLAGGRVDEQF
many,TRBJ2-3,TRBV28,ASSFRDTQY
many,TRBJ1-1,TRBV4-3,ASSPGARQGVVSITEAF
NA,TRBJ2-1,TRBV2,ASSEARALGNNEQF
many,TRBJ2-3,TRBV6-1,ASRTGFDTDTQY
NA,TRBJ1-1,TRBV6-2/TRBV6-3,ASIRKFFGTGRNTEAF
few,TRBJ1-1,TRBV12-3/TRBV12-4,ASSLKKNTEAF
few,TRBJ1-1,TRBV11-2,ASSLVRAGGRNTEAF
many,TRBJ2-4,TRBV30,AWQGPLGIQY
many,TRBJ2-1,TRBV7-7,ASSPGLAGGHNEQF
NA,TRBJ2-3,TRBV6-5,ASSYADTQY
NA,TRBJ1-5,TRBV6-5,ASSPTGHNQPQH
NA,TRBJ2-5,TRBV18,ASSPPTGLEETQY
NA,TRBJ2-3,TRBV28,ASSLGSQYTQY
many,TRBJ2-7,TRBV6-2/TRBV6-3,ASSYEKFPPYEQY
NA,TRBJ2-7,TRBV7-2,ASSLAAGASYEQY
few,TRBJ1-1,TRBV6-2/TRBV6-3,ASSEDPWGSS
few,TRBJ2-1,TRBV5-4,ASSLKYNEQF
few,TRBJ1-1,TRBV6-5,ASSYSPSTGGAF
many,TRBJ2-7,TRBV3-1,ASSYLQGDEQY
many,TRBJ2-7,TRBV4-2,ASSQEVPWDSSYEQY
many,TRBJ2-3,TRBV27,ASSFFGLTDTQY
many,TRBJ1-2,TRBV28,ASSQGRKESHT
many,TRBJ2-1,TRBV29-1,SVRSGRFTYNEQF
many,TRBJ1-2,TRBV7-2,ASSLVSGARLIDGYT